The clone carrying this T cell receptor (beta chain) was counted only a few times. Its antigen is still unknown. Drawing of blood for sampling happened at baseline, at cycle 4 day 1, and at cycle 7 day 1. The source of the sample is a study of OX40 agonist ivuxolimab in advanced cancers. At the level of the study: Earlier anti-PD-1, anti-PD-L1 or anti-CTLA-4 therapy was permitted; over 35% had received some. Study-level results: Low levels of normalized T-cell clonal expansion also appeared in some nonresponders.

Some clones are missing from TCRdb's copy, which holds only in-frame ones; the method was immunoSEQ multiplex PCR. The sample shows more than 60,000 clones, 87% of them seen only once. The CDR3 has 14 amino acids. V was trimmed by 4 bases and J by 8 bases, leaving 14 bases between them. Germline CDR1 is MNHEY and CDR2 is SMNVEV (reference sequence). The sequence was collected from an adult with an advanced solid tumor such as melanoma, head and neck, liver or kidney cancer. Sequences were derived from CD4+ or CD8+ T cells sorted from blood, sampled in a trial of the OX40 agonist ivuxolimab. This chain uses TRBV27 with TRBJ1-4; D is perhaps TRBD1 (5 bases). In DNA, the CDR3 is TGTGCCAGCAGTTGGACCACGAAGGGGGAAAAACTGTTTTTT. Encoded protein: CASSWTTKGEKLFF. The variable domain in full, completed from reference TRBV27 and TRBJ1-4, reads EAQVTQNPRYLITVTGKKLTVTCSQNMNHEYMSWYRQDPGLGLRQIYYSMNVEVTDKGDVPEGYKVSRKEKRNFPLILESPSPNQTSLYFCASSWTTKGEKLFFGSGTQLSVL.